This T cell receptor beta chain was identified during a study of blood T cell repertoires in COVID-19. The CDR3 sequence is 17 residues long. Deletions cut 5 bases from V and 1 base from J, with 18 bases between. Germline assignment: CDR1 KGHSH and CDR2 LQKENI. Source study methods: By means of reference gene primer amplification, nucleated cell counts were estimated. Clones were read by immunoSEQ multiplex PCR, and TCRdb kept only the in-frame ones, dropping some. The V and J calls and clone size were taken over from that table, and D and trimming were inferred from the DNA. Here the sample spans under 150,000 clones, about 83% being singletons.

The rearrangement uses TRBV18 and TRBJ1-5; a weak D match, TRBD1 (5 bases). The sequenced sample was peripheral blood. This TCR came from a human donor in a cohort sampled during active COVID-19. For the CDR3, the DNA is TGTGCCAGCTCAGGAACGACGGCTGGGGGGAGCAATCAGCCCCAGCATTTT. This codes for CASSGTTAGGSNQPQHF.